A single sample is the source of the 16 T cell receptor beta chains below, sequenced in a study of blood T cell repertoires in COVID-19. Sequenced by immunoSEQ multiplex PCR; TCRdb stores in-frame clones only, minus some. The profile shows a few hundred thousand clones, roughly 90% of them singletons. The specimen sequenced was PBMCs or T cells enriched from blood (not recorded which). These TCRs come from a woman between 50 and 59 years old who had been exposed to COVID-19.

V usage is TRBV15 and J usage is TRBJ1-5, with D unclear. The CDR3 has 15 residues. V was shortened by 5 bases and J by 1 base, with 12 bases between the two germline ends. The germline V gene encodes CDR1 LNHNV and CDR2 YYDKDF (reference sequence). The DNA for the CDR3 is TGTGCCACCAGCGAGACACGGGGAAGCAATCAGCCCCAGCATTTT. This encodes CATSETRGSNQPQHF.

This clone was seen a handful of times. The CDR3 region is CASSQEQGALGYTF. CDR3 nucleotides: TGTGCCAGCAGCCAAGAGCAGGGGGCGCTTGGCTACACCTTC. This sequence joins TRBV4-2 and TRBJ1-2, with 8 bases lining up with TRBD1. Germline CDR1 and CDR2: LGHNA and YNFKEQ. The CDR3 contains 14 residues. Trimming took 0 bases from V and 7 from J; bases not matched to a gene: 4.

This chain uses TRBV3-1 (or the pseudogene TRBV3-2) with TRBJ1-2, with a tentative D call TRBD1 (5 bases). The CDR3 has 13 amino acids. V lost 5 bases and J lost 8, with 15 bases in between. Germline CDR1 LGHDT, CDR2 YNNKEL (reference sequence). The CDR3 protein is CASSRRGERGYTF. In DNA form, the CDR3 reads TGTGCCAGCAGCAGACGGGGGGAACGGGGCTACACCTTC.

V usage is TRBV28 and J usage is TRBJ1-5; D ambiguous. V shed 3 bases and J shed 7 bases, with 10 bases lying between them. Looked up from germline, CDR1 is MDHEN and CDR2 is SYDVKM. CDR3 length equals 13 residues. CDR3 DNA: TGTGCCAGCAGTTTTAAAGACTTCCAGCCCCAGCATTTT. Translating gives CASSFKDFQPQHF.

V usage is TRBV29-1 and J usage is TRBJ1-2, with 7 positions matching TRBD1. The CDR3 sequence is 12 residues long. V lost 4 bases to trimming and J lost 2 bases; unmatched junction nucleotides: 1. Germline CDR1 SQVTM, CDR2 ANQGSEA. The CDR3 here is CSVATGNYGYTF. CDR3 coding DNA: TGCAGCGTTGCGACAGGGAACTATGGCTACACCTTC.

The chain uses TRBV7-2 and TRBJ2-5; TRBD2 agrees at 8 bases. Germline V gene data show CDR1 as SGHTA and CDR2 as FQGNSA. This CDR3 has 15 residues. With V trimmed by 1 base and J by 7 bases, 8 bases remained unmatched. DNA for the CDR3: TGTGCCAGCAGCTTAGGTCTGCGGGGGGCGCCGACCCAGTACTTC. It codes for CASSLGLRGAPTQYF.

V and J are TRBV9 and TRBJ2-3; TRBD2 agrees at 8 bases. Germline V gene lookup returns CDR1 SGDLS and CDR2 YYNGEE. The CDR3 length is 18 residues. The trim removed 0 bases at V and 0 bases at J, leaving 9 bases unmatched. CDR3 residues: CASSVGLGGGSSTDTQYF. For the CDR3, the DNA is TGTGCCAGCAGCGTAGGGCTCGGGGGGGGCTCTAGCACAGATACGCAGTATTTT. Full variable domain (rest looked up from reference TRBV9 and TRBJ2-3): DSGVTQTPKHLITATGQRVTLRCSPRSGDLSVYWYQQSLDQGLQFLIQYYNGEERAKGNILERFSAQQFPDLHSELNLSSLELGDSALYFCASSVGLGGGSSTDTQYFGPGTRLTVL.

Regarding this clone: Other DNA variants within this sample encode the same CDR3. The CDR3 sequence is CASSLGTGYYEQYF. DNA for the CDR3: TGTGCCAGCAGTTTAGGGACAGGGTACTACGAGCAGTACTTC. This rearrangement joins TRBV28 to TRBJ2-7; 9 nucleotides align to TRBD1. J lost 3 bases, V lost 2 bases, and 2 bases had no gene match. Germline V gene lookup returns CDR1 MDHEN and CDR2 SYDVKM. The CDR3 has 14 amino acids. Complete variable domain (other parts from reference TRBV28 and TRBJ2-7): DVKVTQSSRYLVKRTGEKVFLECVQDMDHENMFWYRQDPGLGLRLIYFSYDVKMKEKGDIPEGYSVSREKKERFSLILESASTNQTSMYLCASSLGTGYYEQYFGPGTRLTVT.

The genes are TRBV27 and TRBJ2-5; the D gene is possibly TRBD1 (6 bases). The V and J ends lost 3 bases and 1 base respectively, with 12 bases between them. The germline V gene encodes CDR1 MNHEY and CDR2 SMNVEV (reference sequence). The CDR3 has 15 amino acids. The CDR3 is CASSFLRGGQETQYF. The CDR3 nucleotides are TGTGCCAGCAGTTTTCTTCGAGGGGGCCAAGAGACCCAGTACTTC.

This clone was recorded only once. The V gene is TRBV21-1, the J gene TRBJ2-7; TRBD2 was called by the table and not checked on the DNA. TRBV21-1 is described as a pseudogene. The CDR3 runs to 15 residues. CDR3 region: CASSKRGAIPYEQYF. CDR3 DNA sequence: TGTGCCAGCAGCAAACGGGGGGCTATACCCTACGAGCAGTACTTC.

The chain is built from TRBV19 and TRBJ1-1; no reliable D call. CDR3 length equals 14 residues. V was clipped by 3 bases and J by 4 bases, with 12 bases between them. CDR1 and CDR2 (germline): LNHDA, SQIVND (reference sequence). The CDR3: CASSISGKITEAFF. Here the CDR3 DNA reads TGTGCCAGTAGTATTTCCGGTAAGATCACTGAAGCTTTCTTT.

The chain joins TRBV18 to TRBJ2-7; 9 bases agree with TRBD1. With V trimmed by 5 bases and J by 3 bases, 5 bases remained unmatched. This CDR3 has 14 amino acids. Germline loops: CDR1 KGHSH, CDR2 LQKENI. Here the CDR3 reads CASSDRDRVYEQYF. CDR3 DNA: TGTGCCAGCTCAGACCGGGACAGGGTCTACGAGCAGTACTTC.

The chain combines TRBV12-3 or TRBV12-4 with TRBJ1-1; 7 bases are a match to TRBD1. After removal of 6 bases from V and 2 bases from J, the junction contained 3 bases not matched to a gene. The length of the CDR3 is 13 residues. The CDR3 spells CASRGQLNTEAFF. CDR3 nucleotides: TGTGCCAGCAGGGGACAGTTAAACACTGAAGCTTTCTTT.

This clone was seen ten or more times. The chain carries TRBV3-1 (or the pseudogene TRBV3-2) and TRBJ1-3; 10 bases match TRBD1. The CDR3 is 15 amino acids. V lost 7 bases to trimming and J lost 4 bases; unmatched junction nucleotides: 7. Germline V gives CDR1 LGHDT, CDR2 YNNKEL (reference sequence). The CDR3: CASNPGTGVGNTIYF. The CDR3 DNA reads TGTGCCAGCAACCCCGGGACAGGGGTAGGAAACACCATATATTTT.

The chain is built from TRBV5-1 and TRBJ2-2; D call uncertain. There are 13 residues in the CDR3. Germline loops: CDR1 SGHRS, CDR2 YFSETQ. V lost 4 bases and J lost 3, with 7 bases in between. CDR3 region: CASSPVDTGELFF. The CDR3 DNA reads TGCGCCAGCAGCCCGGTCGACACCGGGGAGCTGTTTTTT. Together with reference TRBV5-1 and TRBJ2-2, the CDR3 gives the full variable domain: KAGVTQTPRYLIKTRGQQVTLSCSPISGHRSVSWYQQTPGQGLQFLFEYFSETQRNKGNFPGRFSGRQFSNSRSEMNVSTLELGDSALYLCASSPVDTGELFFGEGSRLTVL.

The CDR3 DNA reads TGTGCCAGTAGTATAGGGGGGCAGGGCGTCTACGAGCAGTACTTC. It is translated as CASSIGGQGVYEQYF. V usage is TRBV19 and J usage is TRBJ2-7; perhaps TRBD1 as D (6 bases). CDR1 LNHDA and CDR2 SQIVND come from the germline V gene (reference sequence). V gave up 1 base and J gave up 3 bases, with 13 bases separating them. The CDR3 has 15 amino acids. The full variable domain, with the rest looked up from reference TRBV19 and TRBJ2-7, is DGGITQSPKYLFRKEGQNVTLSCEQNLNHDAMYWYRQDPGQGLRLIYYSQIVNDFQKGDIAEGYSVSREKKESFPLTVTSAQKNPTAFYLCASSIGGQGVYEQYFGPGTRLTVT.